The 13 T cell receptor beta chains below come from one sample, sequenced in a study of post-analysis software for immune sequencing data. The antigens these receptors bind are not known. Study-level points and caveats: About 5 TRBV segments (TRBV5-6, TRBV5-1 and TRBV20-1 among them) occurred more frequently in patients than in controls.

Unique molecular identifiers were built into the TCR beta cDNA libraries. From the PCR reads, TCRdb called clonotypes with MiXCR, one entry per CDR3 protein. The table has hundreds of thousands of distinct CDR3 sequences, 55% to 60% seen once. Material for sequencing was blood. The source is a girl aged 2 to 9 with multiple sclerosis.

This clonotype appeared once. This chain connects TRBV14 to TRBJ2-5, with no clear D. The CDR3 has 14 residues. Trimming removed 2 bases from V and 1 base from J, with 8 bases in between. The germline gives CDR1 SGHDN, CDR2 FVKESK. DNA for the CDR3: TGTGCCAGCAGCCAACCCCACTTCCAAGAGACCCAGTACTTC. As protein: CASSQPHFQETQYF. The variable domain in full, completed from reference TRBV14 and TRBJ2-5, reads EAGVTQFPSHSVIEKGQTVTLRCDPISGHDNLYWYRRVMGKEIKFLLHFVKESKQDESGMPNNRFLAERTGGTYSTLKVQPAELEDSGVYFCASSQPHFQETQYFGPGTRLLVL.

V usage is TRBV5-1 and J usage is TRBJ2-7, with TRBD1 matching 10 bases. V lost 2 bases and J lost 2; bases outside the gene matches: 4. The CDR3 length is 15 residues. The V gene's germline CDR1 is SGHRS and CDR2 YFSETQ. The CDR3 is CASSLGQGVPYEQYF. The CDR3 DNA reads TGCGCCAGCAGCTTAGGACAGGGGGTTCCCTACGAGCAGTACTTC.

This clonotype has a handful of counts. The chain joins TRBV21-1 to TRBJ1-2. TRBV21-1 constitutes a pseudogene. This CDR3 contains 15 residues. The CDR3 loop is CASSKVWKVTRGYTF. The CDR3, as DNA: TGTGCCAGCAGCAAAGTTTGGAAGGTTACACGGGGCTACACCTTC.

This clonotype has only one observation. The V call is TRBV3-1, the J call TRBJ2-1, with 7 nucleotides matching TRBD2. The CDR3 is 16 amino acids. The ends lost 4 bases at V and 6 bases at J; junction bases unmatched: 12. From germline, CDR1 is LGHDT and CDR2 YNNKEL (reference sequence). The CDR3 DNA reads TGTGCCAGCAGCCCGTTCGGACTAGGAACTAGCAATGAGCAGTTCTTC. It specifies CASSPFGLGTSNEQFF.

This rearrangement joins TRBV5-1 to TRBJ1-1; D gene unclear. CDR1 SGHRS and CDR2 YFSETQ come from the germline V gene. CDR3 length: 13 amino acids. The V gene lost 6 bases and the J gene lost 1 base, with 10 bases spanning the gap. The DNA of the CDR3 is TGCGCCAGCACCGAGGGCGAGAACACTGAAGCTTTCTTT. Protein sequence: CASTEGENTEAFF.

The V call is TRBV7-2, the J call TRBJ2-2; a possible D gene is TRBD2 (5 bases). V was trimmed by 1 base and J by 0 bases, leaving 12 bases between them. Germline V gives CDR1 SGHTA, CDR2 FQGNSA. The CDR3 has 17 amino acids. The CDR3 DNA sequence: TGTGCCAGCAGCTTAGTAGTGGGAGTCCCGAACACCGGGGAGCTGTTTTTT. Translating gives CASSLVVGVPNTGELFF.

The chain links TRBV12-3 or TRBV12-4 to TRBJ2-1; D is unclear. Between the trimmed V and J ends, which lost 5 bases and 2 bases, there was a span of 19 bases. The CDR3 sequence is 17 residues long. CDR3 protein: CASSPRRHDATYNEQFF. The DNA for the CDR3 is TGTGCCAGCAGTCCCCGCAGGCACGATGCAACCTACAATGAGCAGTTCTTC.

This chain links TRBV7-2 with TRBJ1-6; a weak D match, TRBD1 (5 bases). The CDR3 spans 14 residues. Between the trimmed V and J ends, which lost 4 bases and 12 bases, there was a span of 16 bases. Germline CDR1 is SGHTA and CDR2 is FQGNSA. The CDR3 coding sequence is TGTGCCAGCAGCTCCAGGGAAGGGAGGGAACCCCTCCACTTT. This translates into CASSSREGREPLHF.

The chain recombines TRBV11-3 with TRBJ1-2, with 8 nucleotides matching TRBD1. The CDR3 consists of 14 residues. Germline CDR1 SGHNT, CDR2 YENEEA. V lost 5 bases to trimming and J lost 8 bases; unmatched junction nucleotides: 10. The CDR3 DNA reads TGTGCCAGCAGCCCGAGACAGGGGATCTGGGGCTACACCTTC. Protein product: CASSPRQGIWGYTF.

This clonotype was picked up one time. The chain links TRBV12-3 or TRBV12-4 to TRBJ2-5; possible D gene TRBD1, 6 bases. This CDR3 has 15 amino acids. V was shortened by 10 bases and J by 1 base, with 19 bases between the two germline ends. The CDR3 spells CANTTPDRIQETQYF. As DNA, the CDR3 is TGTGCCAACACCACACCCGACAGGATCCAAGAGACCCAGTACTTC.

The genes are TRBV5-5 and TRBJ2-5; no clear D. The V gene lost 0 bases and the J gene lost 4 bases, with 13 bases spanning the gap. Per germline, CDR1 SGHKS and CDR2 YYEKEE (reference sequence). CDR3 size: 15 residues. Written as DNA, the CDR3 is TGTGCCAGCAGCTTGGAAGGAGCCGGACGAGAGACCCAGTACTTC. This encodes CASSLEGAGRETQYF. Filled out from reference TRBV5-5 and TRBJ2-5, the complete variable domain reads DAGVTQSPTHLIKTRGQQVTLRCSPISGHKSVSWYQQVLGQGPQFIFQYYEKEERGRGNFPDRFSARQFPNYSSELNVNALLLGDSALYLCASSLEGAGRETQYFGPGTRLLVL.

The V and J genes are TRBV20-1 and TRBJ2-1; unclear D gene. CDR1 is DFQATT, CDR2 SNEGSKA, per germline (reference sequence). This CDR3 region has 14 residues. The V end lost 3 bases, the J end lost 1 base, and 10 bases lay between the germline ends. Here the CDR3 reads CSASFTTSYNEQFF. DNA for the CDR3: TGCAGTGCTAGTTTTACAACATCCTACAATGAGCAGTTCTTC.

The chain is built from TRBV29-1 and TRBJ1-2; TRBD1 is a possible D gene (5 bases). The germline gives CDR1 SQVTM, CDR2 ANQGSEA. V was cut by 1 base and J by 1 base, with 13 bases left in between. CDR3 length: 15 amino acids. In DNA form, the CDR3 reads TGCAGCGTTGAAGCACGGGGGGGATTTAACTATGGCTACACCTTC. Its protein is CSVEARGGFNYGYTF.